This T cell receptor beta chain comes out of a study of PD-1 blockade in classical Hodgkin lymphoma. Comments on this clone: Its antigen is not known.

V was clipped by 6 bases and J by 5 bases, with 16 bases between them. This CDR3 comprises 14 residues. The V gene's germline CDR1 is SNHLY and CDR2 FYNNEI. This sample's time point: cycle 4 day 1 (C4D1), after less than seven weeks of nivolumab. Each and every patient relapsed after autologous stem cell transplantation, and patients got differing brentuximab vedotin exposure. It was by magnetic negative selection that CD4+ T cells were purified from thawed PBMCs. Study-wide findings and caveats: It was reported that newly diagnosed patients had less baseline TCR diversity than healthy donors. Among the patients, those starting nivolumab under 1 year after ASCT were excluded.

Here immunoSEQ multiplex PCR was the method, and the copy in TCRdb shows in-frame clones only, minus some. The sample has tens of thousands of clones; about 88% are singletons. The chain carries TRBV2 and TRBJ2-5; D not resolved. This clonotype was obtained from a human donor with classical Hodgkin lymphoma. Specimen: CD4+ T cells from blood, collected before the fourth cycle of nivolumab. The CDR3, as DNA: TGTGCCAGCAGCGCTACATCGAAACGGGAGACCCAGTACTTC. Protein product: CASSATSKRETQYF.